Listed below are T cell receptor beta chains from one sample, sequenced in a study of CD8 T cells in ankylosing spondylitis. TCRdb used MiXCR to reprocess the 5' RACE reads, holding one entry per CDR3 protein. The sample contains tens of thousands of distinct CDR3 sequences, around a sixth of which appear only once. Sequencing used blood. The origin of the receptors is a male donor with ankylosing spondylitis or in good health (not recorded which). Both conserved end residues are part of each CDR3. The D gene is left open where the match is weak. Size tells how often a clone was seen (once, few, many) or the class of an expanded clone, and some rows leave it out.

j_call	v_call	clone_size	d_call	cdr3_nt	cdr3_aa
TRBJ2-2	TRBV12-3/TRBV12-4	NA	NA	TGTGCCAGCAGTTTTTCGAGCAGGAACACCGGGGAGCTGTTTTTT	CASSFSSRNTGELFF
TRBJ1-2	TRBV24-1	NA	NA	TGTGCCACCAGTGATGTATCCCGGGTGAGAGGCTACACCTTC	CATSDVSRVRGYTF
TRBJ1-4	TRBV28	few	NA	TGTGCCAGCAGTACTGGGAATGAGAGTGAAAAACTGTTTTTT	CASSTGNESEKLFF
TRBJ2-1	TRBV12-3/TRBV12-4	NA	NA	TGTGCCAGCAGTCCTCTCCTAGGGCCCCACAATGAGCAGTTCTTC	CASSPLLGPHNEQFF
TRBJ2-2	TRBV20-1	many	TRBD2	TGCAGTGCCTCCGGGACTAGCGGGTTCGGGGAGCTGTTTTTT	CSASGTSGFGELFF
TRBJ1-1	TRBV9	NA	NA	TGTGCCAGCAGTGCTGACATGAACACTGAAGCTTTCTTT	CASSADMNTEAFF
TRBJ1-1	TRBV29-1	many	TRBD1	TGCAGCGTTGAGGACAGGGTGGACACTGAAGCTTTCTTT	CSVEDRVDTEAFF
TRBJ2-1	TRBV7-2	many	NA	TGTGCCAGCAGCTTAGGACTAGGCAATGAGCAGTTCTTC	CASSLGLGNEQFF
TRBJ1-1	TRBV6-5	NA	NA	TGTGCCAGCAGGGGTACAGGGCGGGGCACTGAAGCTTTCTTT	CASRGTGRGTEAFF
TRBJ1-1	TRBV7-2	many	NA	TGTGCCAGCAGCAGACAGACGAACACTGAAGCTTTCTTT	CASSRQTNTEAFF
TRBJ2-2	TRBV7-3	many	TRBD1	TGTGCCAGCAGCCCTGACAGGGCGAACACCGGGGAGCTGTTTTTT	CASSPDRANTGELFF
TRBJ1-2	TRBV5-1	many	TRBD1	TGCGCCAGCAGCTGGACAGGGGCCTATGGCTACACCTTC	CASSWTGAYGYTF
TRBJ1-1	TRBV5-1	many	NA	TGCGCCAGCAGCTTGGTACAGGGTAATGAAGCTTTCTTT	CASSLVQGNEAFF
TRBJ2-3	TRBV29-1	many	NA	TGCAGCGTTGAAGTGGTAGATACGCAGTATTTT	CSVEVVDTQYF
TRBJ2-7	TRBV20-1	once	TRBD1	TGCAGTGCTAGAGAAGGGGGCTTCCACTACGAGCAGTACTTC	CSAREGGFHYEQYF
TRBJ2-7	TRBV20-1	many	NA	TGCAGTGCTAGAGATCTAGCAGAATTAACCTACGAGCAGTACTTC	CSARDLAELTYEQYF
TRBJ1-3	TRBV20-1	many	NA	TGCAGTGCTAGAGGGGTCGTTGGAAACACCATATATTTT	CSARGVVGNTIYF
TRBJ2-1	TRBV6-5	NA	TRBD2	TGTGCCAGCAGTTACTCGGCCCCTACCCGGGAGGGGAGGCATGAGCAGTTCTTC	CASSYSAPTREGRHEQFF
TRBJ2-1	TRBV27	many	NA	TGTGCCAGCAGTTTATCTACAGGGTCTGGCTACAATGAGCAGTTCTTC	CASSLSTGSGYNEQFF
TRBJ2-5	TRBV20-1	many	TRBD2	TGCAGTGCCCAAGGGGGGACTAGCGGGGCGTGGTACTTC	CSAQGGTSGAWYF
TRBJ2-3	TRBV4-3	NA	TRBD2	TGCGCCAGCAGCCAAGATCGTGGAGCGGGGAGCACAGATACGCAGTATTTT	CASSQDRGAGSTDTQYF
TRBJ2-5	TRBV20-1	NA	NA	TGCAGTGCTCCCGCCCCAGGGGGGCAAGAGACCCAGTACTTC	CSAPAPGGQETQYF
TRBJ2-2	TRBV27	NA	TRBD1	TGTGCCAGCAGCCCTGGGACAGGGGGTCCCGGGGAGCTGTTTTTT	CASSPGTGGPGELFF
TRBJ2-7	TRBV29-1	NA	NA	TGCAGCGTGGGCGGAGTGGACAGATCTTACTACGAGCAGTACTTC	CSVGGVDRSYYEQYF
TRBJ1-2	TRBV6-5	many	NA	TGTGCCAGCAGTTACCAGTCGACAAGCTCAAGATATGGCTACACCTTC	CASSYQSTSSRYGYTF
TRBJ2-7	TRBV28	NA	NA	TGTGCCAGCAGCACCTACGTACCCGAGCAGTACTTC	CASSTYVPEQYF
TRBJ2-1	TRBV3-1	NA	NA	TGTGCCAGCAGCCAAGGGGTCCTAGAGCACAATGAGCAGTTCTTC	CASSQGVLEHNEQFF
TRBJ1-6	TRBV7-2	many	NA	TGTGCCAGCAGCTTAGGGGCAGAGAATTCACCCCTCCACTTT	CASSLGAENSPLHF
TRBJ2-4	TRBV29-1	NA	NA	TGCAGCGTTGCTTCCGTTAGCGGAAACATTCAGTACTTC	CSVASVSGNIQYF
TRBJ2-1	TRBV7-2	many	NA	TGTGCCAGCAGCCAACTAGTATCCTCCTACAATGAGCAGTTCTTC	CASSQLVSSYNEQFF
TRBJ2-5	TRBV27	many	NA	TGTGCCAGCAGTGCCGGGACGTTGGGGACCCAGTACTTC	CASSAGTLGTQYF
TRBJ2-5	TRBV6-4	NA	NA	TGTGCCAGCTCACGACCAAACCAAGAGACCCAGTACTTC	CASSRPNQETQYF
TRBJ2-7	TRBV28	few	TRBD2	TGTGCCAGCAGTCCCCCACTAGCGGGTCCCTACGAGCAGTACTTC	CASSPPLAGPYEQYF
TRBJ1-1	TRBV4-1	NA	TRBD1	TGCGCCAGCAGCCAACCCACGACAGGGAGGGTTGAAGCTTTCTTT	CASSQPTTGRVEAFF
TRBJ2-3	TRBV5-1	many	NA	TGCGCCAGCAGTTCCGGGCCAGGGGGGGATACGCAGTATTTT	CASSSGPGGDTQYF
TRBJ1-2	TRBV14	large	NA	TGTGCCAGCAGCCAACTAAGTAATAACTATGGCTACACCTTC	CASSQLSNNYGYTF
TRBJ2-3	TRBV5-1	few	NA	TGCGCCAGCAGCTTTGGAAGCGGCCCGGATACGCAGTATTTT	CASSFGSGPDTQYF
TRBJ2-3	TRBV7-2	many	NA	TGTGCCAGCAGCTTAATACCGGGGGACACAGATACGCAGTATTTT	CASSLIPGDTDTQYF
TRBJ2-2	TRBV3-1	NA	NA	TGTGCCAGCAGCCAAAGGGACCTGACAGGTCCTAGGACCGGGGAGCTGTTTTTT	CASSQRDLTGPRTGELFF
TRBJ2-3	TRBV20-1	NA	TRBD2	TGCAGTGCTAGAATAGCGGGGGCAAAACACGCGGATACGCAGTATTTT	CSARIAGAKHADTQYF
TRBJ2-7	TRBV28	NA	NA	TGTGCCAGCAGTTTCCCAGCCTACGAGCAGTACTTC	CASSFPAYEQYF
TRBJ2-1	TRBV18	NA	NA	TGTGCCAGCTCACCAGGGCAGCGAAGCTCCTACAATGAGCAGTTCTTC	CASSPGQRSSYNEQFF
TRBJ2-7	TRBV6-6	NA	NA	TGTGCCAGCAGCTTCGGACCCCAGGCGAGGGAGCAGTACTTC	CASSFGPQAREQYF
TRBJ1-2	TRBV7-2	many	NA	TGTGCCAGCAGCTTAGCGGGGTCGGGGGGCTACCCCTTC	CASSLAGSGGYPF
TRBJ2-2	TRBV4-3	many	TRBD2	TGCGCCAGCAGCCAAGAATCAGCGGGATTAAACACCGGGGAGCTGTTTTTT	CASSQESAGLNTGELFF
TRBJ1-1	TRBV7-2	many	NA	TGTGCCAGCAGCCCGCGGGCAGGGGTAGACACTGAAGCTTTCTTT	CASSPRAGVDTEAFF
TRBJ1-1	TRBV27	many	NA	TGTGCCAGCAGTTTATCACAGGGTGCCACTGAAGCTTTCTTT	CASSLSQGATEAFF
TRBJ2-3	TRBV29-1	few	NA	TGCAGCGTTGCGCCCTTAAAAGATACGCAGTATTTT	CSVAPLKDTQYF
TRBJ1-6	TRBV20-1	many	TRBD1	TGCAGTGCCGAGGGACAGGAGAATTCACCCCTCCACTTT	CSAEGQENSPLHF
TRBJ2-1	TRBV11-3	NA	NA	TGTGCCAGCAGCTTAGGTGGCGGGGGCTCATGGGATGAGCAGTTCTTC	CASSLGGGGSWDEQFF